Included here is one T cell receptor beta chain sequence, with context. Measured with immunoSEQ multiplex PCR; TCRdb has only the in-frame clones, and not every one. The sample has 150,000 or so clones, over 85% seen once. Trimming removed 3 bases from V and 5 bases from J, with 5 bases in between. The length of the CDR3 is 12 residues. The germline CDR1 and CDR2 sequences are LGHNA and YSLEER. This entry belongs to a study of control samples from healthy donors and cancer patients. The chain carries TRBV4-3 and TRBJ1-5; D may be TRBD1 (5 bases). This TCR was recovered from a woman aged 60 to 75 in good health. The sequenced material came from blood. For the CDR3, the DNA is TGCGCCAGCAGCCAGGGGGATCAGCCCCAGCATTTT. Translation: CASSQGDQPQHF.